Presented here are 4 T cell receptor beta chains from one specimen sequenced in a study of cytomegalovirus exposure and HLA in healthy donors. 60 Vbeta and 13 Jbeta primers were used in PCR. The repertoire was sequenced with immunoSEQ multiplex PCR; TCRdb's copy has only in-frame clones and lacks some. Of 130,000 or so clones listed, roughly three fifths are singletons. The sequencing input was PBMCs. These receptors were taken from a woman aged 55 to 70 in good health and CMV-seronegative.

Points on this clone: Because the CDR3's place on the DNA is in doubt, the DNA is left out and the CDR3 is given as listed by TCRdb. The rearrangement uses TRBV7-8 and TRBJ1-2. The CDR3 extends over 19 residues, inclusive of both ends. The germline gives CDR1 SGHVS, CDR2 FQNEAQ. CDR3: CASSLFLYGERPTNYGYTF.

The V call is TRBV2, the J call TRBJ1-3; TRBD1 is a possible D gene (6 bases). Germline loops: CDR1 SNHLY, CDR2 FYNNEI. The V gene lost 6 bases and the J gene lost 0 bases, with 18 bases spanning the gap. The CDR3 contains 17 residues. CDR3 in DNA: TGTGCCAGCAGGGGGGGGACATCCGCGAGCTCTGGAAACACCATATATTTT. Translated, it gives CASRGGTSASSGNTIYF.

The chain couples TRBV7-3 to TRBJ2-2; no definite D call. In germline, CDR1 is SGHTA, CDR2 FQGTGA. The CDR3 runs to 13 residues. Between the trimmed V and J ends, which lost 6 bases and 7 bases, there was a span of 12 bases. The CDR3 sequence: CASSSPRSGELFF. The CDR3 DNA sequence: TGTGCCAGCAGTAGTCCGCGGAGCGGGGAGCTGTTTTTT.

The rearrangement uses TRBV19 and TRBJ1-2, with 12 bases lining up with TRBD1. CDR3 size: 16 residues. Germline V gene lookup returns CDR1 LNHDA and CDR2 SQIVND (reference sequence). After removal of 7 bases from V and 2 bases from J, the junction contained 8 bases not matched to a gene. CDR3 bases: TGTGCCAGTAATCCGGGACAGGGGGCGTTCAACTATGGCTACACCTTC. It translates to CASNPGQGAFNYGYTF.